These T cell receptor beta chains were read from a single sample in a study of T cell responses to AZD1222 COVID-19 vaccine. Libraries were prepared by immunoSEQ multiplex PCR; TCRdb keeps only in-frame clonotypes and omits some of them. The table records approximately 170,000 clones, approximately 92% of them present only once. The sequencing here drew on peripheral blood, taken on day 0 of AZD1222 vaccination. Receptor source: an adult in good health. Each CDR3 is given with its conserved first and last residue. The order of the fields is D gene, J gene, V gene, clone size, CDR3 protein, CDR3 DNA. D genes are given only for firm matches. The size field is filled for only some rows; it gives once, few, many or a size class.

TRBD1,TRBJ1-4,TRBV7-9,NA,CASSLIGGQGGEKLFF,TGTGCCAGCAGCTTGATCGGAGGGCAGGGGGGAGAAAAACTGTTTTTT
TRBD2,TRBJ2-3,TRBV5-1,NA,CASNLWTSGGSTQYF,TGCGCCAGCAACCTGTGGACTAGCGGGGGGTCTACGCAGTATTTT
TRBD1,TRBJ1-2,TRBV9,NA,CASSVGIWDTGVRGYTF,TGTGCCAGCAGCGTAGGAATTTGGGATACAGGGGTCCGTGGCTACACCTTC
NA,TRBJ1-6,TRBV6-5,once,CASSPGTENSPLHF,TGTGCCAGCAGTCCCGGGACCGAAAATTCACCCCTCCACTTT
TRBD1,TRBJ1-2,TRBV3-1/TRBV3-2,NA,CASSHEWGQGDYGYTF,TGTGCCAGCAGCCACGAATGGGGACAGGGTGACTATGGCTACACCTTC
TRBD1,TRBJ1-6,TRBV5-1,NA,CASSPGTGGSYNSPLHF,TGCGCCAGCAGCCCCGGGACAGGGGGCTCCTATAATTCACCCCTCCACTTT
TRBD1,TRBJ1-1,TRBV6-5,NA,CASRLKGAGEAFF,TGTGCCAGCCGATTGAAGGGGGCCGGAGAAGCTTTCTTT
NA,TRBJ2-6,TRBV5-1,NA,CASSPTDSGANVLTF,TGCGCCAGCAGCCCTACAGACTCTGGGGCCAACGTCCTGACTTTC
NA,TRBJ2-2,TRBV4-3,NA,CASSQDTRGRTGELFF,TGCGCCAGCAGCCAAGATACCAGGGGTCGGACCGGGGAGCTGTTTTTT
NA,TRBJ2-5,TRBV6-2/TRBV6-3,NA,CASSHPSTGNVETQYF,TGTGCCAGCAGTCACCCCTCCACAGGGAATGTAGAGACCCAGTACTTC
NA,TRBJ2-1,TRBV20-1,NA,CSARVGYEQFF,TGCAGTGCTAGAGTTGGATATGAGCAGTTCTTC
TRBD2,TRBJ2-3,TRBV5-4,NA,CASSRRGAGGPDTQYF,TGTGCCAGCAGCCGGCGGGGAGCGGGGGGGCCAGATACGCAGTATTTT
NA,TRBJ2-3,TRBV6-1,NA,CASSDPSWVTDTQYF,TGTGCCAGCAGTGACCCTAGCTGGGTCACAGATACGCAGTATTTT
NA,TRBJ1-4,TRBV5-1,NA,CASSLEGVRRNEKLFF,TGCGCCAGCAGCTTGGAGGGCGTCCGCCGTAATGAAAAACTGTTTTTT
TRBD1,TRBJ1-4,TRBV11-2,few,CASSFRGTGEEKLFF,TGTGCCAGCAGCTTTCGCGGGACAGGGGAAGAAAAACTGTTTTTT
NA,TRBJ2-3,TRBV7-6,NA,CASSPQGYVTSTDTQYF,TGTGCCAGCAGCCCCCAGGGCTACGTTACTAGCACAGATACGCAGTATTTT
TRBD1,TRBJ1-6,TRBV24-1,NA,CATSDAGGFYNSPLHF,TGTGCCACCAGTGACGCAGGGGGCTTTTATAATTCACCCCTCCACTTT
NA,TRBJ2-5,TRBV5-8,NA,CASSFFMEETQYF,TGTGCCAGCAGCTTTTTTATGGAAGAGACCCAGTACTTC
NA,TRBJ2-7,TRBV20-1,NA,CSAGDYEQYF,TGCAGTGCGGGGGATTACGAGCAGTACTTC
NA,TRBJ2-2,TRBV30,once,CACRGIRAGELFF,TGTGCCTGTAGGGGGATTCGTGCCGGGGAGCTGTTTTTT
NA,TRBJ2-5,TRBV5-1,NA,CASSLMREETQYF,TGCGCCAGCAGCTTGATGAGGGAAGAGACCCAGTACTTC
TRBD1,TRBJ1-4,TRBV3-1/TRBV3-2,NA,CASSQGPGQGEGEKLFF,TGTGCCAGCAGCCAAGGCCCCGGACAGGGGGAGGGTGAAAAACTGTTTTTT
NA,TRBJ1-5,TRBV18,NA,CASSPGKTLDSNQPQHF,TGTGCCAGCTCACCAGGCAAGACCCTGGATAGCAATCAGCCCCAGCATTTT
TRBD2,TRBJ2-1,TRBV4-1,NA,CASSHIGTSGANEQFF,TGCGCCAGCAGCCATATCGGGACTAGCGGGGCCAATGAGCAGTTCTTC
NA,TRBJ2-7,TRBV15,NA,CATSRAVGDTSYEQYF,TGTGCCACCAGCAGAGCAGTGGGGGACACCTCCTACGAGCAGTACTTC
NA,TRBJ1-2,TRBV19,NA,CASSDGAASLNYGYTF,TGTGCCAGTAGTGACGGCGCGGCTTCACTTAACTATGGCTACACCTTC
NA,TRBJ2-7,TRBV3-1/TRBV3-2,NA,CASSQDRVRQYF,TGTGCCAGCAGCCAAGATAGGGTCAGGCAGTACTTC
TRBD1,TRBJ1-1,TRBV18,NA,CASSPAGTGLNTEAFF,TGTGCCAGCTCACCAGCCGGGACAGGTCTGAACACTGAAGCTTTCTTT
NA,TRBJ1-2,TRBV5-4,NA,CASSLASQYANYGYTF,TGTGCCAGCAGCTTGGCCAGCCAATACGCTAACTATGGCTACACCTTC
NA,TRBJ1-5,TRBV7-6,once,CASSLRGNQPQHF,TGTGCCAGCAGCTTACGGGGGAATCAGCCCCAGCATTTT
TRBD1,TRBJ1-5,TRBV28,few,CASSSGGAGNQPQHF,TGTGCCAGCAGTTCAGGGGGCGCGGGCAATCAGCCCCAGCATTTT
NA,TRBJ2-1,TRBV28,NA,CASSPTGRYNEQFF,TGTGCCAGCAGTCCGACAGGCCGATACAATGAGCAGTTCTTC
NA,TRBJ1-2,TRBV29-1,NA,CSVKDGLNYGYTF,TGCAGCGTCAAGGACGGACTGAACTATGGCTACACCTTC
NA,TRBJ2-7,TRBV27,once,CASSITGGGSYEQYF,TGTGCCAGCAGTATTACAGGGGGAGGGTCCTACGAGCAGTACTTC
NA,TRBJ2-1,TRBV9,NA,CASSASRGGHEQFF,TGTGCCAGCAGCGCCTCGAGGGGGGGGCATGAGCAGTTCTTC
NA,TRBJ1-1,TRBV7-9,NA,CASSLVPLNLAEAFF,TGTGCCAGCAGCTTAGTTCCCCTAAATCTAGCTGAAGCTTTCTTT
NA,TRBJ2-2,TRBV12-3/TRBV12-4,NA,CASSSQGTGELFF,TGTGCCAGCAGTTCGCAGGGCACCGGGGAGCTGTTTTTT
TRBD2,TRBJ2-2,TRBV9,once,CASSEGLAGGNTGELFF,TGTGCCAGCAGCGAGGGACTAGCGGGGGGGAACACCGGGGAGCTGTTTTTT
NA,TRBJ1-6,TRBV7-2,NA,CASSLSINSPLHF,TGTGCCAGCAGCTTAAGTATTAATTCACCCCTCCACTTT
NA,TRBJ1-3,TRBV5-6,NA,CASSLPPGNTIYF,TGTGCCAGCAGCTTACCCCCTGGAAACACCATATATTTT
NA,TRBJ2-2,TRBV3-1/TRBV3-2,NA,CASSHVLSNTGELFF,TGTGCCAGCAGCCATGTACTTTCGAACACCGGGGAGCTGTTTTTT
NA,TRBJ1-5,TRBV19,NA,CASSVGMSGLNQPQHF,TGTGCCAGTAGTGTAGGTATGTCAGGACTTAATCAGCCCCAGCATTTT
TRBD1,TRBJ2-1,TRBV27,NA,CASSLKQTGTGVYDEQFF,TGTGCCAGCAGTCTCAAACAAACCGGGACAGGGGTTTACGATGAGCAGTTCTTC
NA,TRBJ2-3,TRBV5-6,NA,CASSLYGVREYF,TGTGCCAGCAGCTTGTATGGAGTCCGGGAGTATTTT
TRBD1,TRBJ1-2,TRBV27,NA,CASSPGQGHGYTF,TGTGCCAGCAGTCCGGGACAGGGCCATGGCTACACCTTC
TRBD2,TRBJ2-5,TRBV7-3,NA,CASSWRGGPQETQYF,TGTGCCAGCAGCTGGCGGGGGGGTCCGCAAGAGACCCAGTACTTC
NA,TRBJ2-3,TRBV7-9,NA,CASSLGLTDTQYF,TGTGCCAGCAGCTTAGGGCTGACAGATACGCAGTATTTT
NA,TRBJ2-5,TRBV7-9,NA,CASSLDGYPRETQYF,TGTGCCAGCAGCTTAGATGGCTACCCCAGGGAGACCCAGTACTTC
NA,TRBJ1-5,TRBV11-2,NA,CASSLFGYSNQPQHF,TGTGCCAGCAGCTTATTCGGTTATAGCAATCAGCCCCAGCATTTT
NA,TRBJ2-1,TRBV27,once,CASSPSPYNEQFF,TGTGCCAGCAGTCCGTCTCCCTACAATGAGCAGTTCTTC
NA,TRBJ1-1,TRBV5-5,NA,CASSWGVNTEAFF,TGTGCCAGCAGCTGGGGAGTTAACACTGAAGCTTTCTTT
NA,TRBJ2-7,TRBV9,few,CASSRGKSSYEQYF,TGTGCCAGCAGCCGGGGGAAGAGCTCCTACGAGCAGTACTTC
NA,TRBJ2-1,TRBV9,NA,CASSVVGGPDNEQFF,TGTGCCAGCAGCGTAGTGGGGGGGCCGGACAATGAGCAGTTCTTC
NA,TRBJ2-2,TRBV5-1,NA,CASRVMSTSNTGELFF,TGCGCCAGCAGAGTAATGTCAACCTCGAACACCGGGGAGCTGTTTTTT
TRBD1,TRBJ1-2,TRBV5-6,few,CASSPDRVFGYTF,TGTGCCAGCAGTCCAGACAGGGTCTTTGGCTACACCTTC
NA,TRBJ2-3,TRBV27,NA,CASSFLGGATDTQYF,TGTGCCAGCAGTTTCCTTGGCGGGGCCACAGATACGCAGTATTTT
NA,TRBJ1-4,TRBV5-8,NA,CASDLEGYAEKLFF,TGTGCCAGCGACCTCGAGGGGTACGCAGAAAAACTGTTTTTT